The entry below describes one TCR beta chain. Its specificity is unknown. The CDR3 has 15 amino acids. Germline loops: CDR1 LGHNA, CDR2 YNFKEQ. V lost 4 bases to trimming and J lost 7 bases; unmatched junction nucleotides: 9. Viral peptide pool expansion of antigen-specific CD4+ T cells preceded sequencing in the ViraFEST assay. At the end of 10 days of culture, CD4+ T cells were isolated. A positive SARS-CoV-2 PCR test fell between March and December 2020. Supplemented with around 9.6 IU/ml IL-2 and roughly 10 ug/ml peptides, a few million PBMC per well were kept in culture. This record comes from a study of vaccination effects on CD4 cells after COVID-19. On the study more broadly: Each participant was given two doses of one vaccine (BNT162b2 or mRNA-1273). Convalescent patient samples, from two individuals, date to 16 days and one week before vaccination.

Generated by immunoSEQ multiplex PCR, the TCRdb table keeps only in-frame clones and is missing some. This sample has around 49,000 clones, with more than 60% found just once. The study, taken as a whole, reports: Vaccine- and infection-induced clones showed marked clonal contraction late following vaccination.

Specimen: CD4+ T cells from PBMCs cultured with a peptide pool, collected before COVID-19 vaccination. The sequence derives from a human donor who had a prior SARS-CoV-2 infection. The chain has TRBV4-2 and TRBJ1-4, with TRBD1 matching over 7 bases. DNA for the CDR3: TGTGCCAGCAGCCTAGCCGGGACAGAAGGTGAAAAACTGTTTTTT. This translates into CASSLAGTEGEKLFF.